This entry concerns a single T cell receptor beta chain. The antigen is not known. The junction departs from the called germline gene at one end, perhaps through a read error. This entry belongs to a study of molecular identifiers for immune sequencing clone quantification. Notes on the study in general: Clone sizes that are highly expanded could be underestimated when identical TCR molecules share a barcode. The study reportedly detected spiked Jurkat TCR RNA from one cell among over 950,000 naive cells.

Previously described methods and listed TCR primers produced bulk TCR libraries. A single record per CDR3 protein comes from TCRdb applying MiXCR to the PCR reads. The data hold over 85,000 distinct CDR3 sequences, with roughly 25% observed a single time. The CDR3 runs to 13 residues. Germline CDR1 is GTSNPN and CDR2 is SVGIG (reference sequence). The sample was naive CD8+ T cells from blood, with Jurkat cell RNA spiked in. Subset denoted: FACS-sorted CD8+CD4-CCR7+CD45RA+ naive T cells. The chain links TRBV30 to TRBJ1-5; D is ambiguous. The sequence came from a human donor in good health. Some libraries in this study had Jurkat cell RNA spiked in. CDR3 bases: TGTGCCTGGAGTGTGGATAGCAGTCAGCCCCAGCATTTT. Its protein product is CAWSVDSSQPQHF.